These T cell receptor beta chains were read from a single sample in a study of T cell repertoires in cytomegalovirus infection. In TCRdb, the reads were re-called with MiXCR into one record per CDR3 protein. The table has approximately 200,000 distinct CDR3 sequences, under 30% seen once. Sequenced input: PBMCs. These receptors all stem from a human donor in good health (CMV status not recorded). Some clones in this sample may be carry-over from other donors' samples. Each CDR3 is given with its conserved first and last residue. The order of the fields is J gene, D gene, clone size, V gene, CDR3 length, CDR3 protein, CDR3 DNA. The D gene is left open where the match is weak. The size entry is marked missing in some rows and otherwise reads once, few, many or a size class.

J gene: TRBJ2-5
D gene: -
clone size: few
V gene: TRBV7-2
CDR3 length: 14
CDR3 protein: CASSLALFVETQYF
CDR3 DNA: TGTGCCAGCAGCTTAGCGCTTTTTGTGGAGACCCAGTACTTC

J gene: TRBJ2-7
D gene: -
clone size: once
V gene: TRBV6-6
CDR3 length: 16
CDR3 protein: CASSYSNGVSMGEQYF
CDR3 DNA: TGTGCCAGCAGTTACTCGAATGGGGTTTCTATGGGCGAGCAGTACTTC

J gene: TRBJ1-4
D gene: TRBD1
clone size: -
V gene: TRBV7-6
CDR3 length: 16
CDR3 protein: CASSVGTGTGDEKLFF
CDR3 DNA: TGTGCCAGCAGCGTGGGGACCGGGACAGGGGATGAAAAACTGTTTTTT

J gene: TRBJ2-7
D gene: -
clone size: -
V gene: TRBV7-2
CDR3 length: 16
CDR3 protein: CASSLDAGQSSYEQYF
CDR3 DNA: TGTGCCAGCAGCTTAGATGCGGGACAGTCCTCCTACGAGCAGTACTTC

J gene: TRBJ2-2
D gene: -
clone size: -
V gene: TRBV6-4
CDR3 length: 13
CDR3 protein: CASSEQVAGELFF
CDR3 DNA: TGTGCCAGCAGTGAACAGGTGGCCGGGGAGCTGTTTTTT

J gene: TRBJ2-7
D gene: -
clone size: -
V gene: TRBV6-2/TRBV6-3
CDR3 length: 15
CDR3 protein: CASSYVGQQLDEQYF
CDR3 DNA: TGTGCCAGCAGTTACGTCGGACAGCAACTTGACGAGCAGTACTTC

J gene: TRBJ1-2
D gene: -
clone size: few
V gene: TRBV19
CDR3 length: 13
CDR3 protein: CASSRAGTYGYTF
CDR3 DNA: TGTGCCAGTAGTCGGGCGGGAACCTATGGCTACACCTTC

J gene: TRBJ1-4
D gene: -
clone size: few
V gene: TRBV27
CDR3 length: 13
CDR3 protein: CASSTSRGSKLFF
CDR3 DNA: TGTGCCAGTTCTACCTCCCGGGGCTCAAAACTGTTTTTT

J gene: TRBJ1-1
D gene: TRBD1
clone size: -
V gene: TRBV29-1
CDR3 length: 14
CDR3 protein: CSAAPGQLNTEAFF
CDR3 DNA: TGCAGCGCGGCACCGGGACAGTTGAACACTGAAGCTTTCTTT

J gene: TRBJ1-5
D gene: -
clone size: once
V gene: TRBV4-1
CDR3 length: 14
CDR3 protein: CASSHPGPGQPQHF
CDR3 DNA: TGCGCCAGCAGCCATCCGGGACCCGGTCAGCCCCAGCATTTT

J gene: TRBJ1-5
D gene: TRBD1
clone size: -
V gene: TRBV6-1
CDR3 length: 16
CDR3 protein: CASSEMQVQGYQPQHF
CDR3 DNA: TGTGCCAGCAGTGAAATGCAGGTACAGGGGTATCAGCCCCAGCATTTT

J gene: TRBJ2-2
D gene: TRBD1
clone size: -
V gene: TRBV2
CDR3 length: 15
CDR3 protein: CASSSGTGGTGELFF
CDR3 DNA: TGTGCCAGCAGTTCCGGGACAGGGGGTACCGGGGAGCTGTTTTTT

J gene: TRBJ1-4
D gene: -
clone size: few
V gene: TRBV4-3
CDR3 length: 16
CDR3 protein: CASSPRAGVGNEKLFF
CDR3 DNA: TGCGCCAGCAGCCCAAGGGCCGGGGTCGGCAATGAAAAACTGTTTTTT

J gene: TRBJ1-2
D gene: -
clone size: many
V gene: TRBV11-2
CDR3 length: 16
CDR3 protein: CASSLILGPSNYGYTF
CDR3 DNA: TGTGCCAGCAGCTTAATACTAGGACCTTCTAACTATGGCTACACCTTC

J gene: TRBJ2-2
D gene: TRBD1
clone size: -
V gene: TRBV2
CDR3 length: 15
CDR3 protein: CATNDRERITGELFF
CDR3 DNA: TGTGCCACCAATGACAGGGAGAGGATCACCGGGGAGCTGTTTTTT

J gene: TRBJ2-3
D gene: -
clone size: -
V gene: TRBV19
CDR3 length: 13
CDR3 protein: CASGNDRTDTQYF
CDR3 DNA: TGTGCCAGTGGGAACGACCGGACAGATACGCAGTATTTT

J gene: TRBJ1-5
D gene: -
clone size: -
V gene: TRBV6-2/TRBV6-3
CDR3 length: 13
CDR3 protein: CASGYGINQPQHF
CDR3 DNA: TGTGCCAGCGGATACGGTATCAATCAGCCCCAGCATTTT

J gene: TRBJ1-1
D gene: -
clone size: many
V gene: TRBV11-2
CDR3 length: 15
CDR3 protein: CASSLDGGLNTEAFF
CDR3 DNA: TGTGCCAGCAGCTTAGATGGGGGTTTGAACACTGAAGCTTTCTTT

J gene: TRBJ2-4
D gene: TRBD2
clone size: few
V gene: TRBV15
CDR3 length: 17
CDR3 protein: CATSRDVAGGSKNIQYF
CDR3 DNA: TGTGCCACCAGCAGAGATGTGGCGGGGGGGAGCAAAAACATTCAGTACTTC

J gene: TRBJ1-6
D gene: -
clone size: many
V gene: TRBV12-3/TRBV12-4
CDR3 length: 16
CDR3 protein: CASSFDVGATNSPLHF
CDR3 DNA: TGTGCCAGCAGTTTCGACGTCGGGGCCACTAATTCACCCCTCCACTTT

J gene: TRBJ1-3
D gene: -
clone size: few
V gene: TRBV20-1
CDR3 length: 11
CDR3 protein: CSGADRNTIYF
CDR3 DNA: TGCAGTGGGGCAGATAGAAACACCATATATTTT

J gene: TRBJ1-2
D gene: TRBD1
clone size: many
V gene: TRBV7-2
CDR3 length: 15
CDR3 protein: CASSEGGAANYGYTF
CDR3 DNA: TGTGCCAGCAGCGAAGGGGGCGCCGCTAACTATGGCTACACCTTC

J gene: TRBJ1-1
D gene: -
clone size: many
V gene: TRBV7-8
CDR3 length: 15
CDR3 protein: CASSPNREKNTEAFF
CDR3 DNA: TGTGCCAGCAGCCCGAACAGGGAGAAGAACACTGAAGCTTTCTTT

J gene: TRBJ1-5
D gene: -
clone size: few
V gene: TRBV7-2
CDR3 length: 13
CDR3 protein: CASSLEVDQPQHF
CDR3 DNA: TGTGCCAGCAGCTTAGAGGTCGATCAGCCCCAGCATTTT

J gene: TRBJ1-2
D gene: TRBD1
clone size: -
V gene: TRBV20-1
CDR3 length: 13
CDR3 protein: CSAPSQGARGYTF
CDR3 DNA: TGCAGTGCTCCGTCCCAGGGGGCCAGAGGCTACACCTTC

J gene: TRBJ1-2
D gene: -
clone size: -
V gene: TRBV29-1
CDR3 length: 13
CDR3 protein: CSVEGTGSYGYTF
CDR3 DNA: TGCAGCGTTGAAGGCACAGGGTCCTATGGCTACACCTTC

J gene: TRBJ2-7
D gene: -
clone size: -
V gene: TRBV2
CDR3 length: 12
CDR3 protein: CASSTESYEQYF
CDR3 DNA: TGTGCCAGCAGTACAGAGTCCTACGAGCAGTACTTC

J gene: TRBJ2-1
D gene: -
clone size: -
V gene: TRBV5-4
CDR3 length: 15
CDR3 protein: CASSFGQAASSKQFF
CDR3 DNA: TGTGCCAGCAGCTTCGGACAAGCCGCAAGTAGTAAGCAGTTCTTC

J gene: TRBJ1-2
D gene: -
clone size: many
V gene: TRBV7-8
CDR3 length: 15
CDR3 protein: CASSPYRQGGYGYTF
CDR3 DNA: TGTGCCAGCAGCCCCTATAGGCAGGGCGGCTATGGCTACACCTTC

J gene: TRBJ2-6
D gene: TRBD1
clone size: -
V gene: TRBV12-3/TRBV12-4
CDR3 length: 17
CDR3 protein: CASNPGQGVSGANVLTF
CDR3 DNA: TGTGCCAGCAACCCGGGACAGGGGGTGTCTGGGGCCAACGTCCTGACTTTC

J gene: TRBJ2-1
D gene: TRBD1
clone size: few
V gene: TRBV20-1
CDR3 length: 14
CDR3 protein: CSARIQGAYNEQFF
CDR3 DNA: TGCAGTGCTAGAATCCAGGGGGCTTACAATGAGCAGTTCTTC

J gene: TRBJ2-1
D gene: TRBD2
clone size: -
V gene: TRBV2
CDR3 length: 14
CDR3 protein: CASKERGSYNEQFF
CDR3 DNA: TGTGCCAGCAAGGAGCGGGGTTCCTACAATGAGCAGTTCTTC